The 14 T cell receptor beta chains presented below share a single source sample, sequenced in a study of T cells in women clearing cervical HPV infection. Clones were read by immunoSEQ multiplex PCR, and TCRdb kept only the in-frame ones, dropping some. The sample has approximately 41,000 clones, and its top ten clones hold less than 8.5%. Source material: blood buffy coat. All receptors derive from a woman between 18 and 70 years old with a cervical HPV16 infection that either progressed to CIN3+ or cleared (not recorded which).

Of note for this clone: The CDR3 is cut off 3 residues early in the read; its end comes from the germline J gene. The chain links TRBV7-2 to TRBJ2-5, with 14 nucleotides matching TRBD2. Germline-derived CDR1 and CDR2 are SGHTA and FQGNSA. V gave up 5 bases and J gave up 5 bases; unmatched junction bases: 4. The CDR3 sequence is 15 residues long. The covered CDR3 bases are TGTGCCAGCAGCAGGGGACTAGCGGGGGCGGAGACC. This gives the protein CASSRGLAGAET. The whole CDR3 sequence is CASSRGLAGAETQYF.

Comments on this clone: The CDR3 end is not reached by the read, which stops 3 residues before it; the germline J gene fills it in. The chain couples TRBV7-9 to TRBJ1-4; D possibly corresponds to TRBD1 (6 bases). Germline V lookup: CDR1 SEHNR, CDR2 FQNEAQ (reference sequence). The CDR3 totals 15 residues. V lost 4 bases, J lost 6 bases, and 15 bases lay in between. The sequenced CDR3 bases are TGTGCCAGCAGCTCATCAGGGGCGACGGATGAAAAA. It codes for CASSSSGATDEK. The full CDR3 reads CASSSSGATDEKLFF.

Points on this clone: The read comes to an end 3 residues before the CDR3 does, leaving the germline J gene to fill in the end. The rearrangement joins TRBV7-2 to TRBJ2-1; 11 bases are shared with TRBD1. Trimming cost V 4 bases and J 8 bases; bases outside gene matches: 7. The CDR3 length is 15 residues. Germline CDR1 and CDR2: SGHTA and FQGNSA. CDR3 DNA, as far as it was read: TGTGCCAGCAGCTCTCCGGGACAGGGGGTCTATGAG. Protein: CASSSPGQGVYE. The CDR3, in full, reads CASSSPGQGVYEQFF.

Concerning this clone: Coverage ceases 3 residues before the CDR3 finishes, and the germline J gene fills in the end. The sample contains more than one DNA sequence encoding this CDR3. This chain links TRBV11-3 with TRBJ2-1; 7 bases are a match to TRBD2. The CDR3 totals 14 residues. V gave up 1 base and J gave up 5 bases; unmatched junction bases: 2. In germline, CDR1 is SGHNT, CDR2 YENEEA. The CDR3 loop reads CASSLGRGNNEQFF. The part of the CDR3 DNA that was read is TGTGCCAGCAGCTTAGGGCGGGGGAACAATGAG. Looking up the rest from reference TRBV11-3 and TRBJ2-1 gives the full variable domain: EAGVVQSPRYKIIEKKQPVAFWCNPISGHNTLYWYLQNLGQGPELLIRYENEEAVDDSQLPKDRFSAERLKGVDSTLKIQPAELGDSAVYLCASSLGRGNNEQFFGPGTRLTVL.

Regarding this clone: The CDR3 extends 3 residues past the end of the read, so its final part is completed from the germline J gene. The chain uses TRBV6-1 and TRBJ1-1, with 7 bases that match TRBD1. The CDR3 sequence is 16 residues long. V was pared by 3 bases and J by 3 bases, with 10 bases of the junction left unmatched. Per germline, CDR1 MNHNS and CDR2 SASEGT. The CDR3 DNA, read in part, is TGTGCCAGCAGTGATTTCTTAGACAGGGAGGACACTGAA. Its protein product is CASSDFLDREDTE. The CDR3 in its entirety is CASSDFLDREDTEAFF.

Note on this clone: The read halts 3 residues ahead of the CDR3 end, with the missing end drawn from the germline J gene. The V gene is TRBV20-1, the J gene TRBJ2-3; tentatively, D is TRBD1 (6 bases). From germline, CDR1 is DFQATT and CDR2 SNEGSKA (reference sequence). This CDR3 has 15 residues. Trimming shortened V by 0 bases and J by 4 bases, and 14 bases separated the two germline ends. The CDR3 protein is CSAREFRGSPDTQYF. The sequenced part of the CDR3 DNA is TGCAGTGCTAGAGAGTTCAGGGGTAGCCCAGATACG.

On this clone itself: The read terminates 3 residues before the CDR3 end, so the remaining end is supplied by the germline J gene. V gene TRBV6-2 or TRBV6-3 combines with J gene TRBJ2-3; 10 positions match TRBD2. The CDR3 runs to 16 residues. V trimming: 2 bases; J trimming: 4 bases; junction bases outside the gene matches: 6. The germline gives CDR1 MNHEY, CDR2 SVGEGT. The CDR3 is CASSYVLAGVADTQYF. The part of the CDR3 DNA that was read is TGTGCCAGCAGTTACGTGCTAGCGGGAGTCGCAGATACG.

In the case of this clone: The read terminates 3 residues ahead of where the CDR3 ends, so the germline J gene completes it. The rearrangement uses TRBV30 and TRBJ2-5; D is undetermined. Between the trimmed V and J ends, which lost 3 bases and 0 bases, there was a span of 5 bases. The CDR3 consists of 12 residues. The germline CDR1 and CDR2 sequences are GTSNPN and SVGIG (reference sequence). CDR3 sequence reads: CAWSPHQETQYF. CDR3 DNA, as far as it was read: TGTGCCTGGAGCCCTCACCAAGAGACC. The full variable domain, its missing parts supplied by reference TRBV30 and TRBJ2-5, is SQTIHQWPATLVQPVGSPLSLECTVEGTSNPNLYWYRQAAGRGLQLLFYSVGIGQISSEVPQNLSASRPQDRQFILSSKKLLLSDSGFYLCAWSPHQETQYFGPGTRLLVL.

Note on this clone: Sequencing ends 3 residues short of the CDR3 end; the germline J gene provides the rest. The genes are TRBV19 and TRBJ1-1; 9 bases fit TRBD1. The germline V gene encodes CDR1 LNHDA and CDR2 SQIVND (reference sequence). CDR3 size: 15 residues. CDR3 protein: CASSTIGTGNYEAFF. The DNA read from the CDR3 is TGTGCCAGTAGTACAATCGGGACAGGGAATTACGAG.

To note about this clone: The CDR3 extends 3 residues past the end of the read, so its final part is completed from the germline J gene. V usage is TRBV20-1 and J usage is TRBJ2-1; TRBD2 agrees at 10 bases. The CDR3 is 16 amino acids. The germline CDR1 and CDR2 sequences are DFQATT and SNEGSKA (reference sequence). The J segment lost 4 bases and the V segment lost 1 base, leaving 7 bases of the junction unmatched. CDR3 DNA, as far as it was read: TGCAGTGCTAGAGTCCTAGCGGGAGACCAATACAATGAG. Translating gives CSARVLAGDQYNE. The entire CDR3 protein is CSARVLAGDQYNEQFF.

Concerning this clone: The read halts 3 residues ahead of the CDR3 end, with the missing end drawn from the germline J gene. The genes are TRBV12-3 or TRBV12-4 and TRBJ1-4; D possibly corresponds to TRBD1 (6 bases). With 5 bases removed from V and 7 bases from J, the gap between germline ends came to 14 bases. This CDR3 contains 14 residues. The sequenced CDR3 bases are TGTGCCAGCAGTACGGACAGCATGAGTGAAAAA. Its protein product is CASSTDSMSEK. The whole CDR3 protein is CASSTDSMSEKLFF.

Note on this clone: At one boundary the junction diverges from the germline segment, which might be a read error. The read gets to within 3 residues of the CDR3 end, and the germline J gene fills in the rest. The gene calls are TRBV7-2 and TRBJ2-1; 11 nucleotides align to TRBD2. The CDR3 runs 15 residues. Germline lookup yields CDR1 SGHTA and CDR2 FQGNSA. Incomplete CDR3 DNA: TGTGCCAGCACCTTAGCGGGGGGGCCCTACAATGAG. This codes for CASTLAGGPYNE. The complete CDR3 protein is CASTLAGGPYNEQFF.

Details on this clone: The read ends 3 residues shy of where the CDR3 ends; the end is completed using the germline J gene. The V gene is TRBV2, the J gene TRBJ2-7; 9 bases are shared with TRBD2. This CDR3 has 17 amino acids. Trimming removed 0 bases from V and 3 bases from J; junction bases left unmatched: 9. CDR1 and CDR2 (germline): SNHLY, FYNNEI. The DNA read from the CDR3 is TGTGCCAGCAGTGAAGCGCTTCGGAGCGGGAGGCACTACGAG. Protein product: CASSEALRSGRHYE. The full CDR3 protein reads CASSEALRSGRHYEQYF.

A note on this clone: The read stops 3 residues short of the end of the CDR3; the missing end is completed from the germline J gene. V usage is TRBV12-3 or TRBV12-4 and J usage is TRBJ2-1; D is possibly TRBD1 (5 bases). This CDR3 is 15 amino acids long. V was trimmed by 1 base and J by 2 bases, leaving 9 bases between them. The CDR3 here is CASSLEGATYNEQFF. CDR3 DNA (partial): TGTGCCAGCAGTTTAGAAGGGGCCACCTACAATGAG.